The present T cell receptor beta chain was sequenced within a study of CD8 T cells in Susac syndrome (dated by TCRdb to the late 2010s). About the full investigation: The study used repertoire sequencing to test whether antigen drove CD8+ T cell activation and differentiation in Susac syndrome. The clonality of the CD8+ T cell repertoire was compared across over 10 healthy donors, about 14 Susac syndrome patients and about 16 multiple sclerosis patients. Study-wide conclusions, independent of this receptor: The number of individuals in the TCR sequencing and HLA analysis was acknowledged as relatively small.

RNA was extracted with the RNeasy kit and about 0.5 to 1 ug was reverse transcribed using random hexamers. The immunoSEQ multiplex PCR assay, which covers 54 Vbeta and 13 Jbeta segments, was used to amplify TCR beta CDR3 regions. PCR amplification bias was corrected by using a synthetic template baseline for primer optimization and computational correction. The paper's data handling went like this. Only productive sequences were kept, with reads annotated to V, D and J genes according to IMGT and analyzed in immunoSEQ Analyzer. Clonality was calculated as one minus the Shannon entropy normalized by log2 of the number of productive unique sequences. For each patient and control, public and private clones were evaluated within the 100 most prevalent clones. Clones were defined as Susac-specific if absent from the healthy and MS cohorts, from 1052 published viral clones and from other ImmuneACCESS disease sequences. The public reads were run again by TCRdb, first through fastp at Q25 and then through MiXCR, and only productive beta chains were kept. Rows merge per CDR3 protein into single entries with the most common DNA and genes. The V and J calls and clone size are TCRdb's, not the authors'. The sample table holds about 120,000 distinct CDR3 sequences, of which roughly 92% were seen once. The ten largest account for approximately 0.12% of the sample.

For this clonotype: Its antigen remains undetermined. Base qualities were left out, and no much larger clone turns up one base away.

V and J lose 5 bases and 3 bases, and a span of 11 bases separates them. Taken from cysteine to phenylalanine, the CDR3 has 14 residues. Only the CDR3 part of the read is kept: 42 bases, read in frame from the first base. Based on the germline V gene, the CDR1 and CDR2 sequences are SNHLY and FYNNEI. Peripheral blood CD8+ and CD4+ T cells from healthy donors, Susac syndrome patients and multiple sclerosis patients were profiled by high-throughput TCR beta sequencing. The healthy donors served as controls matched for age and sex. Bulk CD8+ and CD4+ T cells were purified by magnetic negative isolation, whereas CD8+ TEMRA cells were enriched by FACS. Blood was collected in EDTA tubes and processed within 24 hours, with PBMCs isolated through density gradient centrifugation. PBMCs intended for TCR sequencing were cryopreserved in liquid nitrogen and thawed later in a water bath at 37 degrees C. A purity of at least 90% was achieved for sorted or isolated CD4+, CD8+ and CD8+ TEMRA cells.

This TCR was recovered from a human donor in good health. Sequenced sample: CD8+ T cells from PBMCs. Recombination joined TRBV2 with TRBJ1-5; no D gene is confidently identified. The bases are TGTGCCAGCAGTCTTACGTTAGTCAATCAGCCCCAGCATTTT. Its protein reads: CASSLTLVNQPQHF.